This T cell receptor beta chain comes out of a study of blood T cells in healthy people across ages (dated by TCRdb to 2013 to 2016). Study-wide context: In model experiments, template switching captured about one uniquely barcoded TCR beta cDNA molecule for every two T cells. For two donors (one aged 18 to 30 and one aged 80 or older), the study analyzed two additional independent replicas of 1 million unique cDNA reads from the same blood draw. Age-related changes in TCR beta repertoire diversity were measured in the study by deep sequencing normalized with unique cDNA molecular identifiers. Donors were grouped into four age groups: young (average approximately 16 years), middle-aged (39), aged (about 60) and long-lived (82). To avoid experimental bias, donors of different ages were randomly spread across the sequencing lanes. Broad study findings and their caveats: Compared with the aged group, the long-lived group had more naive CD4+ T cells, fewer expanded clones and increased TCR diversity, a pattern suggesting age selection. Estimates of total diversity based on one million sequenced T cells were regarded as lower bounds and as underestimates. Bulk unsorted PBMC profiling prevented conclusive comparison of naive and antigen-experienced compartments. Because the CMV infection status of the donors was unknown, age-related changes in expanded clonotypes may potentially have been confounded. As age increased, observed TCR beta diversity per million T cells dropped in a roughly linear way, and a significant reduction was already evident by age 40. Observed TCR beta diversity correlated strongly with the percentage of naive T cells measured by flow cytometry.

From the cysteine through the phenylalanine, the CDR3 covers 12 amino acids. The retained sequence is limited to the CDR3, 36 bases, with the frame set at the first base. V is shortened by 7 bases, J by 9 bases, and the region joining them spans 15 bases. Sequences SNHLY (CDR1) and FYNNEI (CDR2) are obtained from the germline V gene. This clonotype turned up a few times. There is no known antigen for this receptor. No base-level quality is on record; no much larger clone is a single base apart. Donors were under 40 systemically healthy Caucasian individuals from Russia aged roughly 6 to 95 years. Each donor gave about 10 milliliters of peripheral blood, drawn into EDTA-treated Vacutainer tubes. Ficoll-Paque density-gradient centrifugation was used to isolate PBMCs, with at least 6.5 million per sample. Total RNA was extracted from PBMCs with Trizol reagent, with at least 6 micrograms obtained per sample. For every donor, flow cytometry on a PBMC aliquot measured the percentage of naive CD45RAhigh/CD27high T cells.

The library was prepared using 5' RACE. TCRdb records Illumina HiSeq 2500 as the sequencer. A second PCR of about 7 to 12 cycles was run with a J-beta primer mix and a sample-barcoded 5' primer. Each TCR beta cDNA molecule received a unique molecular identifier from a template-switch 5' adaptor carrying 12 random nucleotides. At least 3 million CDR3-containing paired-end reads were obtained from each sample. First-strand cDNA was synthesized from all RNA with the Mint cDNA synthesis kit, primed by a TRBC-specific oligonucleotide. All cDNA was treated with uracil-DNA glycosylase and then went through a first 18-cycle PCR with the universal primers M1SS and BC2_uni_R. The authors processed their data as follows. Each sample was normalized by randomly selecting 1 million high-quality reads, each carrying a distinct molecular identifier. Instead of being binned into consensus sequences, reads with shared molecular identifiers were discarded. CDR3 identification, clonotype clustering and error correction used MiTCR with a Q25 quality threshold and the strictest error-elimination algorithm. A nonparametric unseen species model with Euler transformation was used to estimate a lower bound on total TCR beta diversity. TCRdb redid the processing of the public reads, applying fastp at Q25 and MiXCR, and retained in-frame beta chains. Each CDR3 protein gets just one entry, which takes the most common genes and DNA from the rows behind it. In this record, the V and J calls reflect TCRdb's handling and not the investigators' own analysis. The sample profile shows approximately 800,000 distinct CDR3 sequences; around 62% of them were found once. In total, the top ten clones hold about a quarter of the sample.

The sequence came from a man aged 30 to 39 in good health. Material: blood. Recombination joined TRBV2 with TRBJ2-5; possibly the D gene is TRBD2, per 6 matching bases. The DNA sequence is as follows: TGTGCCAGCACGTCAGCCGGAGGGGCCCAGTACTTC. This encodes CASTSAGGAQYF.